This TCR beta chain was sequenced for a study of blood T cells in healthy people across ages. Points from the study as a whole: Diversity was higher, and naive CD4+ cells more numerous, in long-lived donors than in aged donors. Using unsorted PBMCs precluded a conclusive naive versus antigen-experienced comparison.

Details on this clonotype: The antigen is not known.

Primed by a sample-barcoded 5' primer and a J-beta primer mix, a second PCR proceeded for about 7 to 11 cycles. A template-switch adaptor that had 12 random nucleotides put a tag on each cDNA molecule. TCRdb reanalysed the 5' RACE reads using MiXCR and keeps one entry per CDR3 protein. This sample has roughly 1,700,000 distinct CDR3 sequences, with approximately 30% found just once. Germline loops: CDR1 SGHTA, CDR2 FQGNSA. The CDR3 covers 12 residues. Trimming left V 4 bases short and J 11 bases short, with 14 bases between. Sequenced: blood. The genes are TRBV7-2 and TRBJ1-1, with a possible D match to TRBD1 (5 bases). The sequence derives from a woman under 40 in good health. This CDR3 is CASSSSRAYAFF. CDR3 in DNA: TGTGCCAGCAGCTCAAGCAGGGCTTACGCTTTCTTT. The full variable domain, completed using reference TRBV7-2 and TRBJ1-1, is GAGVSQSPSNKVTEKGKDVELRCDPISGHTALYWYRQSLGQGLEFLIYFQGNSAPDKSGLPSDRFSAERTGGSVSTLTIQRTQQEDSAVYLCASSSSRAYAFFGQGTRLTVV.